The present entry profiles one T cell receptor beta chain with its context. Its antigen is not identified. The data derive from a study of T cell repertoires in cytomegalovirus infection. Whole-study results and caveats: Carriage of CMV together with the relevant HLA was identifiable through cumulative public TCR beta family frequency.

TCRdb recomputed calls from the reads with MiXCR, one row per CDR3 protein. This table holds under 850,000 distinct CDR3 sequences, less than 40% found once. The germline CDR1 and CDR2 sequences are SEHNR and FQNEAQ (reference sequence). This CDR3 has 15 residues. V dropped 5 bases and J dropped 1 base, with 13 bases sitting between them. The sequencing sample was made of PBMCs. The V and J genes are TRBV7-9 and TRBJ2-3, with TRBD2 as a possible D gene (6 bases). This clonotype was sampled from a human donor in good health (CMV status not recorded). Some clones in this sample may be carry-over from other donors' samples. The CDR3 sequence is CASSRRDGGTDTQYF. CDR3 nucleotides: TGTGCCAGCAGCCGGCGGGACGGTGGCACAGATACGCAGTATTTT.